The rows below give T cell receptor beta chains drawn from one sample of a study of control samples from healthy donors and cancer patients. Using immunoSEQ multiplex PCR, the repertoire was profiled, and TCRdb retains in-frame clones only, with some absent. The top ten hold roughly 1.6% of the sample, which has under 200,000 clones, roughly nine tenths seen once. Specimen: blood. These receptors came from a young woman in good health. Each CDR3 is given with its conserved first and last residue. The D gene is left open where the match is weak. Expanded clones are given a class, and other clones once, few, many or no size at all.

J,size,V,D,CDR3,DNA
TRBJ2-3,-,TRBV5-4,-,CASSFGDTQYF,TGTGCCAGCAGCTTCGGCGATACGCAGTATTTT
TRBJ1-1,once,TRBV10-3,TRBD1,CAISKGQGDTEAFF,TGTGCCATCAGTAAGGGACAGGGGGACACTGAAGCTTTCTTT
TRBJ1-5,-,TRBV4-2,TRBD1,CASSQGGSGGQPQHF,TGTGCCAGCAGCCAAGGTGGGTCAGGGGGCCAGCCCCAGCATTTT
TRBJ2-4,-,TRBV7-9,-,CASSLWDLAKNIQYF,TGTGCCAGCAGCTTATGGGACTTAGCCAAAAACATTCAGTACTTC
TRBJ1-4,-,TRBV5-6,-,CASSLESGVDEKLFF,TGTGCCAGCAGCTTGGAGTCGGGGGTAGATGAAAAACTGTTTTTT
TRBJ1-4,-,TRBV5-1,-,CASSLAGNGEKLFF,TGCGCCAGCAGCTTGGCGGGAAACGGAGAAAAACTGTTTTTT
TRBJ2-1,-,TRBV28,-,CASSIRGNEQFF,TGTGCCAGCAGTATCCGGGGTAATGAGCAGTTCTTC
TRBJ2-2,-,TRBV6-2/TRBV6-3,TRBD2,CASSYPSGLAGRNAGELFF,TGTGCCAGCAGTTATCCCAGTGGACTAGCGGGAAGGAACGCCGGGGAGCTGTTTTTT
TRBJ1-2,few,TRBV6-4,TRBD1,CASSDGYRDSAGYTF,TGTGCCAGCAGTGACGGATACCGGGACAGCGCGGGCTACACCTTC
TRBJ2-5,-,TRBV10-3,-,CAISESQETQYF,TGTGCCATCAGTGAGTCCCAAGAGACCCAGTACTTC
TRBJ1-4,-,TRBV19,-,CASSEETGWEKLFF,TGTGCCAGTAGCGAGGAGACGGGGTGGGAAAAACTGTTTTTT
TRBJ1-1,few,TRBV5-4,TRBD1,CASSPGTGGTEAFF,TGTGCCAGCAGTCCCGGGACAGGGGGCACTGAAGCTTTCTTT
TRBJ2-5,-,TRBV27,TRBD1,CASSLRDRGQETQYF,TGTGCCAGCAGTTTAAGGGACAGGGGGCAAGAGACCCAGTACTTC
TRBJ2-1,-,TRBV5-6,TRBD2,CASSLGLAGYNEQFF,TGTGCCAGCAGCTTGGGACTAGCGGGGTACAATGAGCAGTTCTTC
TRBJ2-4,-,TRBV15,TRBD1,CATSRVGQGLAKNIQYF,TGTGCCACCAGCAGAGTCGGACAGGGGCTAGCCAAAAACATTCAGTACTTC
TRBJ1-4,-,TRBV6-1,TRBD1,CASSRTSGGEKLFF,TGTGCCAGCAGTCGCACGTCAGGGGGAGAAAAACTGTTTTTT
TRBJ2-1,-,TRBV7-7,-,CASSSGTRSNEQFF,TGTGCTAGCAGCTCCGGGACACGGAGCAATGAGCAGTTCTTC
TRBJ2-5,-,TRBV19,TRBD1,CASSRQGARETQYF,TGTGCCAGTAGTAGACAGGGGGCAAGGGAGACCCAGTACTTC
TRBJ2-3,-,TRBV7-3,TRBD2,CASSQGLADTQYF,TGTGCCAGCAGCCAGGGACTAGCAGATACGCAGTATTTT
TRBJ2-3,-,TRBV30,TRBD2,CAWSVPPGLAGGTDTQYF,TGTGCCTGGAGTGTACCTCCCGGACTAGCGGGGGGCACAGATACGCAGTATTTT
TRBJ2-7,-,TRBV27,TRBD1,CASSSPGTGHHEQYF,TGTGCCAGCAGTTCCCCCGGGACAGGGCACCACGAGCAGTACTTC
TRBJ1-6,-,TRBV5-4,-,CASSLGQGGSPLHF,TGTGCCAGCAGCTTGGGCCAGGGAGGATCACCCCTCCACTTT
TRBJ2-3,-,TRBV6-5,-,CASKTGTSTDTQYF,TGTGCCAGCAAGACTGGCACTAGCACAGATACGCAGTATTTT
TRBJ1-2,once,TRBV27,-,CASSPDRNYGYTF,TGTGCCAGCAGCCCCGACAGGAACTATGGCTACACCTTC
TRBJ2-7,-,TRBV27,TRBD2,CASSSWTSLEQYF,TGTGCCAGCAGTTCCTGGACTAGTTTAGAGCAGTACTTC
TRBJ2-5,-,TRBV6-6,-,CASSYGGHPQETQYF,TGTGCCAGCAGTTACGGGGGACACCCACAAGAGACCCAGTACTTC
TRBJ2-2,-,TRBV6-2/TRBV6-3,-,CASSYRQNTGELFF,TGTGCCAGCAGTTACCGACAGAACACCGGGGAGCTGTTTTTT
TRBJ1-1,-,TRBV19,-,CASGWSGEAFF,TGTGCCAGCGGGTGGTCGGGTGAAGCTTTCTTT
TRBJ2-7,few,TRBV7-9,TRBD2,CASSLAREGYEQYF,TGTGCCAGCAGCTTAGCGAGGGAGGGCTACGAGCAGTACTTC
TRBJ2-3,-,TRBV15,TRBD1,CATRWQGAADTQYF,TGTGCCACCAGGTGGCAGGGGGCGGCGGATACGCAGTATTTT
TRBJ1-2,-,TRBV29-1,TRBD1,CSVEGRGLNYGYTF,TGCAGCGTTGAAGGCAGGGGGCTTAACTATGGCTACACCTTC